What follows is one T cell receptor (beta chain) and its context. The data were obtained in a study of blood T cell repertoires in COVID-19. TCRdb keeps only in-frame clones here, not all; method: immunoSEQ multiplex PCR. The sample records roughly 500,000 clones, about 91% being singletons. With V trimmed by 0 bases and J by 6 bases, 2 bases remained unmatched. CDR3 length: 13 residues. Per the germline V gene, CDR1 is SGHRS and CDR2 is YFSETQ. Sequencing was performed on peripheral blood. The sequence derives from a man younger than 30 with COVID-19, enrolled during active disease. The chain couples TRBV5-1 to TRBJ1-2; 7 bases line up with TRBD1. This CDR3 reads CASSLDRGDGYTF. DNA for the CDR3: TGCGCCAGCAGCTTGGACAGGGGAGATGGCTACACCTTC.